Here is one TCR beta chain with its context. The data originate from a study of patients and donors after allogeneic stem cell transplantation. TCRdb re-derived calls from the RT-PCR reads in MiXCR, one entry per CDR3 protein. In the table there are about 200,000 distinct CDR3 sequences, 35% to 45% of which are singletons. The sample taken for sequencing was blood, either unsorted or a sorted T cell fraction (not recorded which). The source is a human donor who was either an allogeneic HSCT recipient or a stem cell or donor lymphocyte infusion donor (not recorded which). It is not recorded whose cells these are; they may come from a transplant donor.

The CDR3: CASSPGIAKNIQYF. In nucleotides, the CDR3 is TGTGCCAGCAGCCCCGGGATAGCCAAAAACATTCAGTACTTC. The rearrangement uses TRBV2 and TRBJ2-4; D is possibly TRBD2 (5 bases). The germline V gene has CDR1 SNHLY and CDR2 FYNNEI. Trimming removed 6 bases from V and 0 bases from J, with 9 bases in between. The CDR3 is 14 residues long.